The entry below gives a single TCR beta chain sequence along with its context. Its recognized antigen is unknown. There are no base qualities to consult, and no much larger clone falls within one base. The data belong to a study of shared clonotypes between healthy human individuals (dated by TCRdb to the early 2020s). Study-wide context: The cohort comprised two women and a few men aged 18 to 49 years. For each donor, CD4 naive and CD4 memory were each given three plates, CD8 naive was given two plates, and CD8 memory was given one plate. Per donor, leukapheresis produced somewhere between about 0.9 and 10 billion PBMCs. The study deeply sequenced blood TCR repertoires of about five healthy adults to estimate repertoire size and the extent of clonotype sharing between individuals. Different laboratories and diverse techniques were used to prepare libraries and sequence TCR repertoires, to increase sequencing depth and limit assay-specific biases. The research as a whole found: Naive subsets generally had larger estimated clonotype richness than memory subsets. Only blood was sampled, and tissue TCR repertoires likely differ from those in blood. Incomplete sequencing was indicated by rarefaction of sorted-subset datasets, despite the large sequencing depth. Compared with non-shared clonotypes, the clonotypes found in all four sorted-subset donors had higher generation probabilities. Sharing across a few donors was observed for approximately 5% of naive CD4, 3.5% of naive CD8, 2% to 2.5% of memory CD4, and roughly 0.43% of memory CD8 clonotypes. The small number of donors limited the genetic and exposure-history diversity represented. Pairwise subsampling indicated that sequencing depth was expected to affect the degree of clonotype sharing among donors.

TCR CDR3 regions were amplified from genomic DNA by multiplex PCR using the deep immunoSEQ assay. Extracted genomic DNA from each cell subset was spread evenly across all wells of several immunoSEQ 96-well plates, with each plate serving as a replicate. For sorted subsets, each replicate PCR was loaded with about 0.2 ug genomic DNA, equivalent to roughly 30,000 T cell genomes. Purified libraries were measured with a Qubit 3.0 fluorometer, size-checked on a Bioanalyzer 2100, and measured again with the KAPA Library Quantification kit. Every immunoSEQ 96-well plate was sequenced on a dedicated single-read 150-cycle Illumina NextSeq 550 flow cell. In the source study's methods: Because only junctional sequences without quality scores were contained in the immunoSEQ output, filtering matching that applied to full-length reads could not be performed. To assign V/J genes and CDR3, sequences were annotated using PyIR, a Python wrapper for IgBLAST v1.9, with IMGT germline references. Any read was removed if the V/J assignment was weak (E-value above 1e-6), the CDR3 was missing, or the read contained stop codons, out-of-frame junctions, or ambiguous translated residues. V3J clonotypes were defined as sequences sharing the same inferred V gene, J gene, and CDR3 amino acid sequence. To compute the percentage overlap between repertoires, the number of shared unique clonotypes was divided by the size of the smaller repertoire. Richness of each repertoire was evaluated using RTK rarefaction, the Chao1 estimator, and Recon v2.1 estimates of unobserved clonotypes. Generation probabilities were computed with OLGA for all TCRbeta clonotypes obtained by the gDNA method from four donors. The table was pulled from immuneACCESS by TCRdb, which kept in-frame rearrangements only. Such tables lose some clones; where checked, under half of the loss comes from unresolved V genes, and the rest has no known cause. The V and J calls and the clone size are those of that table, but D and trimming were determined from the DNA. This sample comprises approximately 1,000,000 clones, around 82% of them detected only once. The ten largest clonotypes hold more than 0.45% of the sample.

Donors were healthy HIV-negative adults with no recently reported acute infections or vaccinations. Every donor was a Caucasian adult living in Nashville, Tennessee, USA. CD4+ T cells were enriched by magnetic negative selection, after which naive cells were positively selected on CD45RA and the negative fraction was taken as the memory subset. Blood was obtained by leukapheresis, after which PBMCs were separated by Ficoll-Histopaque density gradient centrifugation and cryopreserved in liquid nitrogen vapor phase. Analytical flow cytometry was used to check the purity and quantity of each magnetically sorted T cell population. Genomic DNA was isolated from every sorted fraction and measured by UV absorbance on a Nanodrop 2000c. Trimming costs V 0 bases and J 8 bases, and their ends lie 6 bases apart. The CDR3, cysteine through phenylalanine, is 12 amino acids long. The only DNA kept is the CDR3, 36 bases in frame from the first base. For CDR1 and CDR2, the germline V gene lists SGHRS and YFSETQ.

The specimen sequenced was memory CD4+ T cells from PBMCs. The cell subset or site tag for this specimen amounts to: CD45RA-negative fraction. The sequence links TRBV5-1 to TRBJ2-1; the D gene cannot be named for sure. The TCR sequence derives from a man aged 18 to 35 in good health. Some clones in this sample may be carry-over from other donors' samples. This receptor has the CDR3 CASSLVSYEQFF. The DNA sequence reads TGCGCCAGCAGCTTGGTTAGTTATGAGCAGTTCTTC.